This T cell receptor (beta chain) was identified during a study of spatial heterogeneity in lung cancer. Study information: For the average unique TCR and UMI combination, more than 8.5 occurrences appeared in raw reads.

Using its own MiXCR run on the 5' RACE reads, TCRdb lists one record per CDR3 protein. The sample carries around 110,000 distinct CDR3 sequences, more than 10% recorded once. The time point: blood at routine non-recurrence follow-up after resection. Whole RNA, isolated from tumor, nontumor lung or frozen PBMC, was sequenced without prior sorting. V lost 5 bases to trimming and J lost 10 bases; unmatched junction nucleotides: 10. The CDR3 totals 13 residues. Germline V gives CDR1 SEHNR, CDR2 FQNEAQ (reference sequence). This material consisted of PBMCs, taken at follow-up. The chain links TRBV7-9 to TRBJ1-1; 7 bases are shared with TRBD1. This sequence originates from a male donor with early-stage non-small cell lung cancer. CDR3 sequence reads: CASSQEGAWGAFF. The CDR3 nucleotides are TGTGCCAGCAGCCAAGAGGGGGCCTGGGGAGCTTTCTTT. The whole variable domain, filled in from reference TRBV7-9 and TRBJ1-1, reads DTGVSQNPRHKITKRGQNVTFRCDPISEHNRLYWYRQTLGQGPEFLTYFQNEAQLEKSRLLSDRFSAERPKGSFSTLEIQRTEQGDSAMYLCASSQEGAWGAFFGQGTRLTVV.